A single sample gave rise to the 4 T cell receptor beta chains below, sequenced in a study of shared clonotypes between healthy human individuals. Produced via immunoSEQ multiplex PCR; TCRdb's table is partial and in-frame only. The sample records roughly 2.5 million clones, roughly nine tenths being singletons. Source material: naive CD4+ T cells sorted from blood. Noted subset: CD45RA+ positively selected. These receptors all stem from a man between 18 and 29 years old in good health.

This clone was counted a few times. The rearrangement links TRBV19 to TRBJ1-5; D ambiguous. CDR3 length equals 15 residues. Germline assignment: CDR1 LNHDA and CDR2 SQIVND (reference sequence). Trimming removed 5 bases at V and 0 bases at J, with 11 bases between. The CDR3, as DNA: TGTGCCAGTAGTCCACTACAGTATAGCAATCAGCCCCAGCATTTT. It translates to CASSPLQYSNQPQHF.

The rearrangement uses TRBV7-2 and TRBJ2-2, with a possible D match to TRBD2 (5 bases). V gave up 4 bases and J gave up 6 bases, with 12 bases separating them. The CDR3 spans 14 residues. CDR1 and CDR2 from the germline V gene are SGHTA and FQGNSA. The CDR3 sequence is CASSSSDGAGELFF. CDR3 nucleotides: TGTGCCAGCAGCTCATCGGACGGGGCCGGGGAGCTGTTTTTT.

The V call is TRBV6-5, the J call TRBJ2-2; the D is unclear. This CDR3 contains 14 residues. Trimming cost V 7 bases and J 3 bases, with 12 bases left between them. The germline V gene encodes CDR1 MNHEY and CDR2 SVGAGI. CDR3 sequence reads: CASTRRADTGELFF. CDR3 in DNA: TGTGCCAGCACCCGCCGGGCGGACACCGGGGAGCTGTTTTTT.

CDR3 protein: CASSLGSGGFHEQYF. CDR3 nucleotides: TGTGCCAGCAGCTTAGGTAGCGGGGGCTTCCACGAGCAGTACTTC. The V and J genes are TRBV7-8 and TRBJ2-7, with TRBD2 identical over 9 bases. This CDR3 is 15 amino acids long. CDR1 and CDR2 (germline): SGHVS, FQNEAQ. Trimming cost V 1 base and J 5 bases; bases outside gene matches: 6.